One TCR beta chain is described in this entry. The sample belongs to a study of beta chain features in type 1 diabetes. The ends lost 9 bases at V and 1 base at J; junction bases unmatched: 4. The CDR3 covers 15 residues. Germline V gives CDR1 SNHLY, CDR2 FYNNEI. The investigators reverse transcribed all of the isolated RNA, so they sequenced expressed TCRB transcripts. Sequencing used immunoSEQ multiplex PCR; TCRdb keeps in-frame clones, though not all of them. The data contain 250,000 or so clones, 27% of them singletons. V and J are TRBV2 and TRBJ2-1; 12 positions match TRBD2. The sequenced sample was central memory CD4+ T cells from blood. This TCR came from a young man in good health. CDR3 region: CASGGTSGSYNEQFF. Here the CDR3 DNA reads TGTGCCAGTGGAGGGACTAGCGGGTCCTACAATGAGCAGTTCTTC.